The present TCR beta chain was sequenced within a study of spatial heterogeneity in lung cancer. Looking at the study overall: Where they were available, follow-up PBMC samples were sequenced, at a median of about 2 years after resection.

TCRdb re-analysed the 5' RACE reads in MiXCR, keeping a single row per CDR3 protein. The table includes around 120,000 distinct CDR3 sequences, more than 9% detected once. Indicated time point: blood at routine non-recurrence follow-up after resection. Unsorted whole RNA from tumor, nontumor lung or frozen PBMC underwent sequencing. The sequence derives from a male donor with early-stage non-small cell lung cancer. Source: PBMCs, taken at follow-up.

This CDR3 is CASSQYMGGNSGNTIYF. In nucleotides, the CDR3 is TGCGCCAGCAGCCAATACATGGGGGGGAACTCTGGAAACACCATATATTTT. The V call is TRBV4-3, the J call TRBJ1-3; the D gene is possibly TRBD1 (5 bases). The CDR3 is made up of 17 amino acids. Looked up from germline, CDR1 is LGHNA and CDR2 is YSLEER. Trimming cost V 2 bases and J 0 bases, with 14 bases left between them.